The clone carrying this TCR beta chain was detected only a few times. The study drew participants aged about 18 to 89 years from 20 to 30 US areas. Allocation to cohorts depended on clinical history reported by the participants. From germline, CDR1 is MDHEN and CDR2 SYDVKM. Trimming took 2 bases from V and 6 from J, leaving 19 bases between them. This CDR3 is 16 amino acids long. Profiled with immunoSEQ multiplex PCR; TCRdb holds only in-frame clones, not every one. The sample records about 330,000 clones, 85% to 90% being singletons. This sample is part of a study of blood T cell repertoires in COVID-19.

The sequenced material came from PBMCs or T cells enriched from blood (not recorded which). The receptor comes from a woman aged 18-30 years who had recovered from COVID-19. The chain joins TRBV28 to TRBJ1-2; D remains ambiguous. The CDR3 region has the DNA TGTGCCAGCAGTTTACTCAGTTTATTCGGGATCGATGGCTACACCTTC. Encoded protein: CASSLLSLFGIDGYTF.